Following are 20 T cell receptor beta chains from one sample sequenced in a study of Tregs in tolerant kidney transplant recipients. The method was immunoSEQ multiplex PCR; TCRdb's version includes in-frame clones alone and lacks a portion of them. The table has about 56,000 clones, over 70% seen once. Sequencing was performed on CD4+ T cells from blood. All receptors come from a human donor in good health.

The gene calls are TRBV15 and TRBJ2-1, with TRBD2 matching over 8 bases. The CDR3 covers 12 residues. V shed 1 base, J shed 15 bases, and the junction held 5 bases outside the gene matches. Looked up from germline, CDR1 is LNHNV and CDR2 is YYDKDF (reference sequence). This chain's CDR3 is CATSRAREDLFF. CDR3 coding DNA: TGTGCCACCAGCAGAGCGCGGGAGGATCTGTTCTTC.

The chain is built from TRBV11-3 and TRBJ2-7; TRBD1 aligns across 8 bases. The J segment lost 12 bases and the V segment lost 3 bases, leaving 7 bases of the junction unmatched. The CDR3 has 12 residues. Germline CDR1 is SGHNT and CDR2 is YENEEA. The CDR3 sequence: CASSLDRADSYF. In DNA form, the CDR3 reads TGTGCCAGCAGCTTGGACAGGGCGGATTCGTACTTC.

This clone showed up just once. The rearrangement links TRBV18 to TRBJ1-6; D is perhaps TRBD1 (6 bases). V was cut by 4 bases and J by 7 bases, with 8 bases left in between. CDR1 is KGHSH, CDR2 LQKENI, per germline. This CDR3 comprises 13 residues. CDR3 in DNA: TGTGCCAGCTCACGGACAGAAAATTCACCCCTCCACTTT. Protein: CASSRTENSPLHF. Based on the CDR3 plus reference TRBV18 and TRBJ1-6, the full variable domain is NAGVMQNPRHLVRRRGQEARLRCSPMKGHSHVYWYRQLPEEGLKFMVYLQKENIIDESGMPKERFSAEFPKEGPSILRIQQVVRGDSAAYFCASSRTENSPLHFGNGTRLTVT.

The chain has TRBV5-1 and TRBJ2-5; D remains unclear. The CDR3 is 13 residues long. The V end lost 3 bases, the J end lost 2 bases, and 8 bases lay between the germline ends. Germline CDR1 SGHRS, CDR2 YFSETQ. In DNA, the CDR3 is TGCGCCAGCAGCTATAGCAGGCAAGAGACCCAGTACTTC. Protein sequence: CASSYSRQETQYF.

The genes are TRBV7-2 and TRBJ1-1, with a possible D match to TRBD1 (5 bases). The V gene lost 3 bases and the J gene lost 11 bases, with 16 bases spanning the gap. CDR1 is SGHTA and CDR2 is FQGNSA in the germline V gene. This CDR3 is 13 amino acids long. As DNA, the CDR3 is TGTGCCAGCAGCTTTATGGGGGAGGCTCGGGCTTTCTTT. It translates to CASSFMGEARAFF.

The chain recombines TRBV9 with TRBJ2-3; D tentatively fits TRBD1 or TRBD2 (6 bases each). Trimming took 0 bases from V and 1 from J, leaving 9 bases between them. The CDR3 covers 15 residues. Germline V CDR1 and CDR2: SGDLS, YYNGEE. CDR3 residues: CASSVEEGGTDTQYF. In DNA, the CDR3 is TGTGCCAGCAGCGTAGAGGAGGGGGGCACAGATACGCAGTATTTT. The variable domain in full, completed from reference TRBV9 and TRBJ2-3, reads DSGVTQTPKHLITATGQRVTLRCSPRSGDLSVYWYQQSLDQGLQFLIQYYNGEERAKGNILERFSAQQFPDLHSELNLSSLELGDSALYFCASSVEEGGTDTQYFGPGTRLTVL.

This chain joins TRBV4-3 and TRBJ1-2, with TRBD1 as a possible D gene (5 bases). The germline V gene encodes CDR1 LGHNA and CDR2 YSLEER. Trimming took off 5 bases at V and 7 bases at J, with 14 bases between the two ends. CDR3 size: 13 residues. CDR3 loop: CASSANLRGGYTF. The CDR3 DNA reads TGCGCCAGCAGCGCGAACCTGAGGGGTGGCTACACCTTC.

The DNA of the CDR3 is TGTGCCAGCAGCTTAGGCAGCGCCTACGAGCAGTACTTC. Its translation: CASSLGSAYEQYF. This chain uses TRBV11-2 with TRBJ2-7; no definite D call. The germline V gene encodes CDR1 SGHAT and CDR2 FQNNGV. This CDR3 spans 13 amino acids. Between the trimmed V and J ends, which lost 1 base and 2 bases, there was a span of 6 bases.

This chain joins TRBV5-6 and TRBJ2-5, with TRBD2 as a possible D gene (5 bases). Germline CDR1 and CDR2: SGHDT and YYEEEE. The CDR3 runs to 15 residues. Deletions cut 5 bases from V and 5 bases from J, with 19 bases between. The CDR3 reads CASSFYRGSGETQYF. The CDR3 bases are TGTGCCAGCAGTTTTTACCGGGGATCGGGGGAGACCCAGTACTTC.

The J gene is TRBJ2-7, the V gene TRBV5-1; no reliable D call. Trimming took off 2 bases at V and 1 base at J, with 22 bases between the two ends. Germline V lookup: CDR1 SGHRS, CDR2 YFSETQ. This CDR3 contains 18 residues. In DNA, the CDR3 is TGCGCCAGCAGCTTCACCAACCCGAACACCGGCGTATCCTACGAGCAGTACTTC. It specifies CASSFTNPNTGVSYEQYF.

This chain uses TRBV20-1 with TRBJ2-1; TRBD2 might be the D (6 bases). The CDR3 totals 10 residues. The germline V gene encodes CDR1 DFQATT and CDR2 SNEGSKA (reference sequence). The V gene lost 3 bases and the J gene lost 9 bases, with 6 bases spanning the gap. The DNA for the CDR3 is TGCAGTGCTAGGGGGGGTGAGCAGTTCTTC. As protein: CSARGGEQFF.

The chain carries TRBV2 and TRBJ2-6, with a tentative D call TRBD1 (5 bases). V gave up 6 bases and J gave up 5 bases, with 14 bases separating them. Germline CDR1 and CDR2: SNHLY and FYNNEI. The CDR3 loop spans 15 amino acids. CDR3 bases: TGTGCCAGCAGCTACGACGACAGCCGGGCCAACGTCCTGACTTTC. Translated: CASSYDDSRANVLTF.

This clone was recorded only once. J is TRBJ1-2 and V is TRBV18; D is ambiguous. Germline lookup yields CDR1 KGHSH and CDR2 LQKENI. The V end lost 1 base, the J end lost 1 base, and 10 bases lay between the germline ends. This CDR3 has 15 residues. The CDR3 DNA reads TGTGCCAGCTCACCACAGGGCGTCATTAACTATGGCTACACCTTC. Amino acids: CASSPQGVINYGYTF. Complete variable domain (other parts from reference TRBV18 and TRBJ1-2): NAGVMQNPRHLVRRRGQEARLRCSPMKGHSHVYWYRQLPEEGLKFMVYLQKENIIDESGMPKERFSAEFPKEGPSILRIQQVVRGDSAAYFCASSPQGVINYGYTFGSGTRLTVV.

This sequence joins TRBV9 and TRBJ1-2; D is uncertain. V was trimmed by 4 bases and J by 3 bases, leaving 25 bases between them. There are 18 residues in the CDR3. CDR1 is SGDLS, CDR2 YYNGEE, per germline. The DNA of the CDR3 is TGTGCCAGCAGCTCCTATCGGGTTCCGCTGAATAAGGACTATGGCTACACCTTC. Translating it yields CASSSYRVPLNKDYGYTF.

The chain recombines TRBV6-5 with TRBJ2-7; weak D call: TRBD1 (7 bases). The CDR3 has 15 residues. The germline CDR1 and CDR2 sequences are MNHEY and SVGAGI. The germline V and J ends were trimmed by 8 bases and 2 bases, with 19 bases remaining between them. The CDR3 reads CASGRGRGKTYEQYF. DNA for the CDR3: TGTGCCAGCGGAAGGGGGCGGGGAAAGACCTACGAGCAGTACTTC.

This clone was counted a few times. The J gene is TRBJ1-1, the V gene TRBV11-2, with a weak D call TRBD1 (6 bases). V lost 10 bases and J lost 6, with 21 bases in between. CDR3 length: 14 amino acids. Germline V gives CDR1 SGHAT, CDR2 FQNNGV. The CDR3 sequence: CATQRIRGRAEAFF. The CDR3 DNA reads as TGTGCCACCCAGCGGATCAGGGGTAGGGCTGAAGCTTTCTTT.

CDR3 in DNA: TGTGCCAGCAGCTTCTCGCCTAGCGGGGGGCCCGGGGAGCTGTTTTTT. This encodes CASSFSPSGGPGELFF. The gene calls are TRBV7-6 and TRBJ2-2; 11 nucleotides align to TRBD2. With V trimmed by 3 bases and J by 6 bases, 6 bases remained unmatched. The CDR3 loop spans 16 amino acids. Germline loops: CDR1 SGHVS, CDR2 FNYEAQ.

The J gene is TRBJ1-2, the V gene TRBV7-2, with no clear D. Trimming shortened V by 5 bases and J by 7 bases, and 23 bases separated the two germline ends. The CDR3 totals 16 residues. Germline-derived CDR1 and CDR2 are SGHTA and FQGNSA. The CDR3 DNA sequence: TGTGCCAGCAGCCCGAGGTTGGGGATGGGGATTGGTGGCTACACCTTC. This gives the protein CASSPRLGMGIGGYTF.

This clone was observed once. The chain joins TRBV2 to TRBJ2-7, with a possible D match to TRBD2 (5 bases). Looked up from germline, CDR1 is SNHLY and CDR2 is FYNNEI. The CDR3 sequence is 12 residues long. V was cut by 4 bases and J by 6 bases, with 10 bases left in between. The CDR3 nucleotides read TGTGCCAGCAGTGTCGGGGAGCGCGAGCAGTACTTC. Its translation: CASSVGEREQYF. Combining the CDR3 with reference TRBV2 and TRBJ2-7 gives the whole variable domain EPEVTQTPSHQVTQMGQEVILRCVPISNHLYFYWYRQILGQKVEFLVSFYNNEISEKSEIFDDQFSVERPDGSNFTLKIRSTKLEDSAMYFCASSVGEREQYFGPGTRLTVT.

The CDR3 is CSVPGLGNTEAFF. CDR3 in DNA: TGCAGCGTCCCCGGTCTGGGGAACACTGAAGCTTTCTTT. The V gene is TRBV29-1, the J gene TRBJ1-1; no clear D. This CDR3 is built from 13 residues. Trimming removed 6 bases at V and 1 base at J, with 12 bases between. From germline, CDR1 is SQVTM and CDR2 ANQGSEA.